These 13 T cell receptor beta chains originate from one sample sequenced in a study of shared clonotypes between healthy human individuals. Profiled with immunoSEQ multiplex PCR; TCRdb holds only in-frame clones, not every one. The data contain some 2.3 million clones, 80% to 95% of them singletons. The sequenced sample was naive CD4+ T cells from PBMCs. Subset of the sample: CD45RA+ positively selected. These receptors all come from a man between 18 and 29 years old in good health. Some clones in this sample may be carry-over from other donors' samples.

The chain has TRBV5-1 and TRBJ2-4; 12 nucleotides align to TRBD2. The germline V gene encodes CDR1 SGHRS and CDR2 YFSETQ. V dropped 0 bases and J dropped 3; count of bases not matched to a gene: 10. This CDR3 has 19 residues. The CDR3 region is CASSLGGLAGGPDKNIQYF. The CDR3 region has the DNA TGCGCCAGCAGCTTGGGTGGGCTAGCGGGAGGGCCCGACAAAAACATTCAGTACTTC.

This chain uses TRBV5-1 with TRBJ2-5; D remains unclear. CDR3 length: 15 residues. Germline V lookup: CDR1 SGHRS, CDR2 YFSETQ. Trimming left V 0 bases short and J 2 bases short, with 11 bases between. The CDR3 DNA sequence: TGCGCCAGCAGCTTGGTGCCAGGCATACAAGAGACCCAGTACTTC. Its translation: CASSLVPGIQETQYF.

The genes are TRBV5-1 and TRBJ2-3, with 11 bases fitting TRBD2. The CDR3 has 16 residues. Trimming at V came to 2 bases and at J to 2 bases, leaving 4 bases not matched to a gene. The germline V gene has CDR1 SGHRS and CDR2 YFSETQ. The CDR3 region has the DNA TGCGCCAGCAGCTTACTAGCGGGGGACCCCACAGATACGCAGTATTTT. It specifies CASSLLAGDPTDTQYF.

The chain combines TRBV6-5 with TRBJ2-4; 9 bases are shared with TRBD2. Germline CDR1 and CDR2: MNHEY and SVGAGI. V dropped 4 bases and J dropped 9; count of bases not matched to a gene: 13. This CDR3 is built from 16 residues. In DNA form, the CDR3 reads TGTGCCAGCAGTTCCATGGGAGGCGGGAGGGCTTCCATTCAGTACTTC. Protein: CASSSMGGGRASIQYF.

The rearrangement links TRBV7-8 to TRBJ2-7, with 15 bases aligning to TRBD2. Germline trimming cut 5 bases from V and 3 bases from J; bases unmatched to any gene: 11. The germline gives CDR1 SGHVS, CDR2 FQNEAQ. There are 18 residues in the CDR3. This CDR3 is CASSRPGLAGGSGYEQYF. In nucleotides, the CDR3 is TGTGCCAGCAGCCGGCCGGGACTAGCGGGAGGATCGGGCTACGAGCAGTACTTC. The full variable domain, in which reference TRBV7-8 and TRBJ2-7 provide the parts outside the CDR3, is GAGVSQSPRYKVAKRGQDVALRCDPISGHVSLFWYQQALGQGPEFLTYFQNEAQLDKSGLPSDRFFAERPEGSVSTLKIQRTQQEDSAVYLCASSRPGLAGGSGYEQYFGPGTRLTVT.

There are a few counts of this clone. The gene calls are TRBV4-1 and TRBJ1-1, with D uncertain. Trimming shortened V by 1 base and J by 1 base, and 10 bases separated the two germline ends. There are 15 residues in the CDR3. Germline CDR1 and CDR2: MGHRA and YSYEKL. The CDR3 spells CASSQAASWNTEAFF. The CDR3 bases are TGCGCCAGCAGCCAAGCGGCCAGTTGGAACACTGAAGCTTTCTTT.

V usage is TRBV19 and J usage is TRBJ1-5, with D tentatively TRBD1 (6 bases). Germline CDR1 is LNHDA and CDR2 is SQIVND (reference sequence). The CDR3 has 12 residues. V was pared by 6 bases and J by 7 bases, with 10 bases between. Written as DNA, the CDR3 is TGTGCCAGTAGCACAGGGTCGCAGCCCCAGCATTTT. Protein sequence: CASSTGSQPQHF.

This chain connects TRBV6-6 to TRBJ2-1; maybe TRBD2 (5 bases). This CDR3 has 15 residues. V lost 5 bases and J 5 bases, leaving 16 bases between the germline ends. The germline gives CDR1 MNHNY, CDR2 SVGAGI (reference sequence). CDR3 sequence (DNA): TGTGCCAGCAGTGACCCTGGGGAGACCGACAATGAGCAGTTCTTC. Translated, it gives CASSDPGETDNEQFF.

The chain couples TRBV27 to TRBJ1-5; the D is unclear. Deletions cut 3 bases from V and 6 bases from J, with 9 bases between. CDR3 length: 13 residues. Germline V gene sequence: CDR1 MNHEY, CDR2 SMNVEV (reference sequence). As DNA, the CDR3 is TGTGCCAGCAGTTTCGAGCGAAGTCAGCCCCAGCATTTT. It is translated as CASSFERSQPQHF.

The J gene is TRBJ1-2, the V gene TRBV6-1; perhaps TRBD1 as D (5 bases). Germline V gene lookup returns CDR1 MNHNS and CDR2 SASEGT. The CDR3 consists of 15 residues. V lost 1 base to trimming and J lost 7 bases, with 16 bases between them. CDR3 nucleotides: TGTGCCAGCAGTGAAGGTACGAGGGGACCGAGTGGCTACACCTTC. It encodes CASSEGTRGPSGYTF.

J is TRBJ2-1 and V is TRBV5-4; TRBD2 matches at 8 bases. Germline V lookup: CDR1 SGHNT, CDR2 YYREEE (reference sequence). J gave up 3 bases and V 1 base, and 3 bases lay outside the gene matches. CDR3 length: 15 residues. CDR3 protein: CASSLISGNYNEQFF. For the CDR3, the DNA is TGTGCCAGCAGCTTGATTAGCGGGAACTACAATGAGCAGTTCTTC.

The chain has TRBV5-1 and TRBJ2-1, with a possible D match to TRBD2 (5 bases). The CDR3 totals 14 residues. V dropped 7 bases and J dropped 2 bases, with 13 bases sitting between them. CDR1 SGHRS and CDR2 YFSETQ come from the germline V gene. The CDR3 region has the DNA TGCGCCAGCGGCATCGAGGGCCCCTACAATGAGCAGTTCTTC. It codes for CASGIEGPYNEQFF. Complete variable domain (other parts from reference TRBV5-1 and TRBJ2-1): KAGVTQTPRYLIKTRGQQVTLSCSPISGHRSVSWYQQTPGQGLQFLFEYFSETQRNKGNFPGRFSGRQFSNSRSEMNVSTLELGDSALYLCASGIEGPYNEQFFGPGTRLTVL.

The chain carries TRBV9 and TRBJ2-7, with 9 bases fitting TRBD2. The CDR3 extends over 13 amino acids. The germline V gene encodes CDR1 SGDLS and CDR2 YYNGEE. V shed 2 bases and J 5 bases; nucleotides not matched to a gene: 2. The chain's CDR3 is CASSVASGNEQYF. DNA for the CDR3: TGTGCCAGCAGCGTTGCTAGCGGGAACGAGCAGTACTTC.